The clone carrying this TCR beta chain has just one count. The data originate from a study of blood T cell repertoires in COVID-19. Generated by immunoSEQ multiplex PCR, the TCRdb table keeps only in-frame clones and is missing some. Here the sample spans roughly 170,000 clones, about 80% being singletons. Sample: peripheral blood. The sequence was collected from a woman aged 70-85 years with acute or convalescent COVID-19.

In nucleotides, the CDR3 is TGTGCCAGTAGTATGACAGACACCGGGGAGCTGTTTTTT. This codes for CASSMTDTGELFF. The gene calls are TRBV19 and TRBJ2-2; a weak D match, TRBD1 (5 bases). Germline V lookup: CDR1 LNHDA, CDR2 SQIVND (reference sequence). V was clipped by 3 bases and J by 3 bases, with 5 bases between them. The CDR3 is 13 amino acids.